A selection of T cell receptor beta chains follows, all from one sample in a study of T cell changes during pregnancy in multiple sclerosis. Sequenced by immunoSEQ multiplex PCR; TCRdb stores in-frame clones only, minus some. The table shows 40,000 to 55,000 clones, with about nine tenths occurring only once. The sample in question was CD4+ T cells from peripheral blood mononuclear cells, obtained after pregnancy. The receptors stem from a female donor with multiple sclerosis, enrolled in a pregnancy study. The CDR3 runs from the conserved cysteine through the conserved F or W. Each record gives: clone size, V gene, CDR3 protein. Clone size appears in some rows only: once, few, many, or a class for an expanded clone.

size: .; V: TRBV6-6; CDR3: CATGTSGYNEQFF
size: once; V: TRBV7-2; CDR3: CASSSRGGGSTEAFF
size: .; V: TRBV12-5; CDR3: CASGLFVNQPQHF
size: .; V: TRBV27; CDR3: CASSLSKAGRKFGYEQFF
size: .; V: TRBV28; CDR3: CASRGGGVTEAFF
size: .; V: TRBV6-6; CDR3: CASSPGQVGAFF
size: .; V: TRBV28; CDR3: CASSFSQGITQPQHF
size: .; V: TRBV28; CDR3: CASISRGGSSYNEQFF
size: .; V: TRBV2; CDR3: CASSESRQGAYGYTF
size: .; V: TRBV7-2; CDR3: CASSSYVVETQYF
size: .; V: TRBV10-2; CDR3: CASSGSGQGTYEQYF
size: .; V: TRBV18; CDR3: CASSPAGAKRGTEAFF
size: .; V: TRBV9; CDR3: CASSVDTSGRGEQFF
size: .; V: TRBV6-6; CDR3: CASSSGTGNEKLFF
size: .; V: TRBV2; CDR3: CASSVIEQNTEAFF
size: .; V: TRBV6-6; CDR3: CASSYRQDLSYEQYF
size: .; V: TRBV7-2; CDR3: CASSLMSAEAFF
size: .; V: TRBV19; CDR3: CASTRSDRGINQPQHF
size: .; V: TRBV11-2; CDR3: CASSPGPWTGPADTQYF
size: .; V: TRBV2; CDR3: CASGERSLGNTIYF
size: .; V: TRBV11-3; CDR3: CASSPGVRAGQTTYEQYF
size: once; V: TRBV6-5; CDR3: CASGSGSTDTQYF
size: .; V: TRBV7-9; CDR3: CASSLSNYGYTF
size: .; V: TRBV30; CDR3: CAWSAGQKTSGANVLTF
size: .; V: TRBV4-2; CDR3: CASSQVRGAGNTIYF
size: .; V: TRBV4-1; CDR3: CASSQGAADYYGYTF
size: .; V: TRBV7-9; CDR3: CASSQIQGEIRGYTF
size: .; V: TRBV13; CDR3: CASSRGGGLAVLRQNEQFF
size: .; V: TRBV7-9; CDR3: CASSPGLWGRPYEQYF
size: .; V: TRBV5-1; CDR3: CASSTGLGQGDTQYF
size: .; V: TRBV9; CDR3: CASSAAWGRGSDEQYF
size: .; V: TRBV4-1; CDR3: CASSQGTNTDTQYF
size: .; V: TRBV5-1; CDR3: CASSWGLAGEEGEQYF